What follows is one T cell receptor beta chain and its context. Amplification of the TCR beta CDR3 regions used RNA transcripts (as template). RT-PCR with HTBI primers came first, then second-round multiplex PCR. Via MiXCR, TCRdb re-called the multiplex PCR reads, giving one row per CDR3 protein. The sample lists approximately 1.2 million distinct CDR3 sequences; about two fifths were seen once. This record comes from a study of Graves' ophthalmopathy and Graves' hyperthyroidism. Per germline, CDR1 LGHNT and CDR2 FRNRAP. This CDR3 region has 15 residues. V shed 1 base and J 4 bases; nucleotides not matched to a gene: 1. Pregnant or lactating patients and those with other autoimmune diseases or uncontrolled infections were excluded.

The specimen was peripheral blood or thyroid tissue (not recorded which). This chain connects TRBV12-5 to TRBJ2-2, with 9 bases that match TRBD1. This sequence originates from an adult man with Graves' hyperthyroidism. CDR3 sequence reads: CASGLGDRATGELFF. The CDR3 DNA reads TGTGCTAGTGGTTTGGGGGACAGGGCCACCGGGGAGCTGTTTTTT. The whole variable domain, remainder taken from reference TRBV12-5 and TRBJ2-2, is DARVTQTPRHKVTEMGQEVTMRCQPILGHNTVFWYRQTMMQGLELLAYFRNRAPLDDSGMPKDRFSAEMPDATLATLKIQPSEPRDSAVYFCASGLGDRATGELFFGEGSRLTVL.